The clone carrying this T cell receptor beta chain was detected only a few times. The sample comes from a study of T cells in Graves' hyperthyroidism and ophthalmopathy. Amplification of TCR beta CDR3 regions was performed using RNA transcripts as template. First-round RT-PCR with HTBI primers amplified the TCR CDR3 region. Each CDR3 protein gets one entry after TCRdb re-called the multiplex PCR reads with MiXCR. The sample has 550,000 to 600,000 distinct CDR3 sequences, approximately 15% seen once; the top ten hold approximately 6.4%. With 6 bases removed from V and 9 bases from J, the gap between germline ends came to 11 bases. Germline lookup yields CDR1 MNHEY and CDR2 SMNVEV (reference sequence). The CDR3 totals 11 residues.

The V gene is TRBV27, the J gene TRBJ1-1, with D possibly matching TRBD1 (6 bases). The sequence came from a young woman with Graves' ophthalmopathy. The sequenced sample consisted of blood. The CDR3 protein is CASSRGGKAFF. The CDR3 bases are TGTGCCAGCAGCAGGGGCGGGAAAGCTTTCTTT.